Given below is one T cell receptor (beta chain) in context. Its binding antigen is unknown. The data were obtained in a study of human CD8 memory T cell subsets (dated by TCRdb to about 2020). Background for the entire study: To assess clonal relationships, the TCRbeta repertoires of stem-like (TSTEM), progenitor exhausted-like (TPEX) and effector memory CD8+ T cell subsets were compared. Six donors each provided TSTEM, TPEX and effector memory subsets, and TCRbeta repertoires were obtained from all six.

CDR1 and CDR2 are drawn from the germline V gene: SGHAT, FQNNGV. The CDR3 numbers 14 residues from cysteine through phenylalanine. This entry has no DNA. A Human TCR Profiling Kit was used to prepare UMI-labeled 5' RACE TCRbeta libraries. Every TCRbeta library was prepared in parallel with an identical number of PCR cycles. Turning to the authors' computational methods: Between roughly 3,000 and 18,000 functional CDR3beta clonotypes were contained in each TCRbeta library. MIGEC 1.2.9 handled UMI extraction and consensus assembly, with a minimum of three reads required per UMI. MiXCR 3.0.3 was used to extract in-frame CDR3beta repertoires. Diversity metrics were computed in VDJtools 1.2.1 after downsampling each sample to 42,000 randomly selected UMIs. For the top 3,000 clones of each sample pair, the repertoire overlap metrics D, R and F2 were calculated in VDJtools. Reads reprocessed by TCRdb are summarized as one entry per CDR3 protein sequence, and DNA is absent. These V and J calls originate from TCRdb's pipeline instead of the authors' own analysis. The table held for this sample gives 12,000 or so distinct CDR3 sequences. The ten most abundant clones make up approximately 15% of the sample.

Density gradient separation was used to isolate peripheral blood mononuclear cells from buffy coats of healthy donors. The study enriched total CD8+ T cells through negative magnetic separation using EasySep or MojoSort CD8+ T cell isolation kits. For each subset, total RNA was extracted using an RNeasy Mini Kit from duplicate vials of under 160,000 sorted CD8+ T cells. PBMCs were used either fresh or after cryopreservation in fetal bovine serum containing roughly 10% DMSO. Fluorescence-activated cell sorting on a FACSAria III was used to sort CD8+ T cell subsets to purity. Broader findings and caveats from the paper: Chao1 estimates suggested greater repertoire diversity in TSTEM than in TPEX subsets, potentially reflecting a broader range of specificities. Clonotypes were shared with effector memory cells by both stem-like subsets, but only minimal overlap was found between TSTEM and TPEX repertoires, suggesting distinct antigen spectra. Only TCRbeta chains were sequenced, and repertoire comparisons were based on six donors, with testing performed by paired t-tests and Bonferroni correction. Similarly high normalized Shannon-Wiener diversity was shown by TSTEM and TPEX subsets, whereas comparatively lower diversity was seen in effector memory subsets.

Recombination connected TRBV11-2 to TRBJ1-1; TCRdb selects TRBD1, and the lack of DNA leaves this call unchecked. Sequencing used CD8+ T cells from PBMCs. The receptor was derived from a human donor in good health. The CDR3 region has the sequence CASSLVPENTEAFF.